Listed below are T cell receptor beta chains from one sample, sequenced in a study of cytomegalovirus exposure and HLA in healthy donors. Method: immunoSEQ multiplex PCR; TCRdb's copy keeps in-frame clones and lacks some. The sample lists hundreds of thousands of clones, approximately 88% occurring once. The sequenced material came from PBMCs. These receptors all come from a woman under 30 in good health and CMV-seronegative. CDR3s include the opening cysteine and the closing phenylalanine or tryptophan. A D gene is named only where the DNA matches it firmly. Only some rows state a clone size, as once, few, many or a class for expanded clones.

j_call clone_size d_call v_call cdr3_aa cdr3_nt
TRBJ1-3 . . TRBV9 CASSPSLGGGSSGNTIYF TGTGCCAGCAGCCCATCCCTTGGGGGAGGCAGCTCTGGAAACACCATATATTTT
TRBJ2-7 once . TRBV11-2 CASRPSGSYEQYF TGTGCCAGCAGGCCTTCCGGGTCCTACGAGCAGTACTTC
TRBJ2-7 . TRBD2 TRBV27 CASTSGSHEQYF TGTGCCAGCACGAGCGGGAGCCACGAGCAGTACTTC
TRBJ2-7 . TRBD2 TRBV7-2 CASSAGLAGTYEQYF TGTGCCAGCAGCGCGGGACTAGCGGGGACCTACGAGCAGTACTTC
TRBJ2-1 . . TRBV6-1 CATLYPHNEQFF TGTGCCACCCTGTATCCCCACAATGAGCAGTTCTTC
TRBJ1-2 . . TRBV18 CASSPPGLGDSYGYTF TGTGCCAGCTCACCACCAGGTCTGGGAGATAGTTATGGCTACACCTTC
TRBJ2-7 . . TRBV7-9 CASSLGITESQYF TGTGCCAGCAGCTTAGGAATCACAGAGTCCCAGTACTTC
TRBJ1-4 . . TRBV27 CASSSFSSVREEEKLFF TGTGCCAGCAGTTCGTTCAGCAGCGTCCGGGAGGAAGAAAAACTGTTTTTT
TRBJ2-1 . . TRBV5-8 CASSRRGSGDEQFF TGTGCCAGCAGCCGCCGGGGTAGCGGCGATGAGCAGTTCTTC
TRBJ2-1 . . TRBV5-1 CASSLVGKNEQFF TGCGCCAGCAGCTTGGTTGGCAAAAATGAGCAGTTCTTC
TRBJ2-7 . . TRBV6-5 CASSRQPGGAYEQYF TGTGCCAGCAGTCGTCAACCTGGGGGCGCCTACGAGCAGTACTTC
TRBJ2-7 . . TRBV11-2 CASSLDLYEQYF TGTGCCAGCAGCCTAGACCTCTACGAGCAGTACTTC
TRBJ2-7 . . TRBV29-1 CSVAPGEAYEQYF TGCAGCGTTGCACCGGGAGAAGCCTACGAGCAGTACTTC
TRBJ2-1 . TRBD2 TRBV25-1 CASTYGLAGANEQFF TGTGCCAGCACATATGGGCTAGCGGGAGCCAATGAGCAGTTCTTC
TRBJ2-1 once . TRBV28 CASSMGTGGLAGYNEQFF TGTGCCAGCAGCATGGGGACAGGGGGACTAGCGGGTTACAATGAGCAGTTCTTC
TRBJ2-1 . . TRBV11-2 CASSQGAVEQFF TGTGCCAGCAGCCAAGGGGCGGTTGAGCAGTTCTTC
TRBJ1-1 . TRBD1 TRBV27 CASSNRGQLTEAFF TGTGCCAGCAGTAACAGGGGGCAGCTTACCGAAGCTTTCTTT
TRBJ2-3 . . TRBV7-8 CASKPASRYTDTQYF TGTGCCAGTAAGCCGGCTAGCCGATACACAGATACGCAGTATTTT
TRBJ2-7 . TRBD1 TRBV5-1 CASRTGTGMSYEQYF TGCGCCAGCAGAACCGGGACAGGAATGTCCTACGAGCAGTACTTC
TRBJ1-2 . TRBD1 TRBV14 CASSQTQGALGYTF TGTGCCAGCAGCCAAACACAGGGGGCGCTTGGCTACACCTTC
TRBJ2-7 . TRBD2 TRBV5-6 CASSLGASGRAYEQYF TGTGCCAGCAGCTTGGGGGCTAGCGGGAGGGCCTACGAGCAGTACTTC
TRBJ2-3 . TRBD1 TRBV19 CASSIFQGATDTQYF TGTGCCAGTAGTATATTCCAGGGGGCGACGGATACGCAGTATTTT
TRBJ1-6 . . TRBV23-1 CASIPIWTDASSYNSPLHF TGCGCCAGCATCCCGATCTGGACAGATGCTAGCTCCTATAATTCACCCCTCCACTTT
TRBJ2-1 . . TRBV12-1 CASSSSRPFF TGTGCCAGCAGCTCCTCCAGGCCGTTCTTC
TRBJ2-2 . . TRBV9 CASTPGASNTGELFF TGTGCCAGCACCCCTGGGGCATCGAACACCGGGGAGCTGTTTTTT
TRBJ1-2 . . TRBV25-1 CASRGGLNYGYTF TGTGCCAGCAGGGGGGGACTGAACTATGGCTACACCTTC
TRBJ2-1 . TRBD2 TRBV25-1 CASSERLAGGNNEQFF TGTGCCAGCAGTGAAAGACTAGCGGGAGGGAACAATGAGCAGTTCTTC
TRBJ2-7 once TRBD2 TRBV5-1 CASSLWLADYEQYF TGCGCCAGCAGCTTGTGGCTAGCGGACTACGAGCAGTACTTC
TRBJ1-1 . . TRBV5-6 CASSLAGNTEAFF TGTGCCAGCAGCTTGGCAGGGAACACTGAAGCTTTCTTT
TRBJ2-1 . TRBD1 TRBV9 CASSRQGRDNEQFF TGTGCCAGCAGCCGACAGGGGCGGGACAATGAGCAGTTCTTC